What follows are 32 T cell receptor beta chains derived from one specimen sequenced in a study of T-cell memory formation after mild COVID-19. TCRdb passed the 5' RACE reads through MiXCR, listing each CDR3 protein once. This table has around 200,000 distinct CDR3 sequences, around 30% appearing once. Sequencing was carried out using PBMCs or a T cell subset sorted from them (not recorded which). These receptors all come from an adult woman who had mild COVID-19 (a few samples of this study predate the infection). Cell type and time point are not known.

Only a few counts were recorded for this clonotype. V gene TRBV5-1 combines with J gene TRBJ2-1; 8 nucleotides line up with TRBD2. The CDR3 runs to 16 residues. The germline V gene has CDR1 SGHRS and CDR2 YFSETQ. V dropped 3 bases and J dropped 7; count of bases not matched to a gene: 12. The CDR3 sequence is CASSWGRGGKGNEQFF. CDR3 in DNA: TGCGCCAGCAGCTGGGGTCGGGGGGGAAAAGGGAATGAGCAGTTCTTC.

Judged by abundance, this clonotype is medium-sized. The CDR3 sequence is CASSEHAPEFF. In nucleotides, the CDR3 is TGTGCCAGCAGTGAACATGCCCCGGAGTTCTTC. This sequence joins TRBV2 and TRBJ2-1; D gene unclear. Trimming removed 2 bases at V and 14 bases at J, with 10 bases between. Germline V lookup: CDR1 SNHLY, CDR2 FYNNEI. The CDR3 is 11 amino acids.

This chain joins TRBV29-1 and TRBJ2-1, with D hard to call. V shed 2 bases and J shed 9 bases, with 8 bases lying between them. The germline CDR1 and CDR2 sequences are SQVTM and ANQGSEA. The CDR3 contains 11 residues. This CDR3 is CSVELFGEQFF. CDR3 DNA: TGCAGCGTTGAACTATTCGGTGAGCAGTTCTTC.

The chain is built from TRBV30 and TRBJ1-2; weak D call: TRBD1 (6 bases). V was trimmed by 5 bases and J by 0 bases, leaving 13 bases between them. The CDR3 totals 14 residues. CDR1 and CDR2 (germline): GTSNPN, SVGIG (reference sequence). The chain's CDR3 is CAWVRTVTNYGYTF. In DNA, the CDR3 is TGTGCCTGGGTCCGGACAGTTACTAACTATGGCTACACCTTC.

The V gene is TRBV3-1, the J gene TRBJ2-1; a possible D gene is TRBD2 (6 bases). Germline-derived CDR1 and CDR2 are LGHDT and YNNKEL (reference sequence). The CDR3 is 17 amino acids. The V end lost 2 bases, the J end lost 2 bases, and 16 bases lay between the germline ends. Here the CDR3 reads CASSQSVAGPAYNEQFF. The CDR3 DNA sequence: TGTGCCAGCAGCCAATCAGTCGCGGGACCGGCCTACAATGAGCAGTTCTTC.

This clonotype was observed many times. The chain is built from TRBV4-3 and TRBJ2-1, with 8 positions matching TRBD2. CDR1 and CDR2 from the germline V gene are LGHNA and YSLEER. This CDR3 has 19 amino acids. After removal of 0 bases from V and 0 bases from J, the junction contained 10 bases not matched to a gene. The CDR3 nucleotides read TGCGCCAGCAGCCAAGATAACGGGAGGGCCGACGGCTCCTACAATGAGCAGTTCTTC. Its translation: CASSQDNGRADGSYNEQFF.

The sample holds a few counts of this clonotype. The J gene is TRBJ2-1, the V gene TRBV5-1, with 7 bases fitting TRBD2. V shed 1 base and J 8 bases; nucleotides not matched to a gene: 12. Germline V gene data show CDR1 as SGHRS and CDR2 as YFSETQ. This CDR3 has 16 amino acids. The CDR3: CASSLRPAGAVDEQFF. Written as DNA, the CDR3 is TGCGCCAGCAGCTTGCGGCCGGCGGGAGCGGTGGATGAGCAGTTCTTC.

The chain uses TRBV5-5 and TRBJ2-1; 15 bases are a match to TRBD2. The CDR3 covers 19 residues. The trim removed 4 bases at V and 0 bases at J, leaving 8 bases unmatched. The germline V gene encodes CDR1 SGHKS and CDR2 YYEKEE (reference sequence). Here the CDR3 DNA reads TGTGCCAGCAGCCCGGGGACTAGCGGGGGGCCAAGCTCCTACAATGAGCAGTTCTTC. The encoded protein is CASSPGTSGGPSSYNEQFF.

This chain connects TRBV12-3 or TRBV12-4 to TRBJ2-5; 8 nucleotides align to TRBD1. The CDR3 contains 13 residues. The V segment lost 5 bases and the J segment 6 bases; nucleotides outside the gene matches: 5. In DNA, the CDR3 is TGTGCCAGCAGTCACAGGGGGACGAAGACCCAGTACTTC. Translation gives CASSHRGTKTQYF.

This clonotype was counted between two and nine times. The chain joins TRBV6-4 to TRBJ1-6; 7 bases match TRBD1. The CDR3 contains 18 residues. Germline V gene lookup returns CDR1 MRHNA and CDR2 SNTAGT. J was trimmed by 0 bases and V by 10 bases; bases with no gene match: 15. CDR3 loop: CANWGEGAGSSYNSPLHF. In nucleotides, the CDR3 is TGTGCCAACTGGGGTGAGGGGGCCGGGAGCTCCTATAATTCACCCCTCCACTTT.

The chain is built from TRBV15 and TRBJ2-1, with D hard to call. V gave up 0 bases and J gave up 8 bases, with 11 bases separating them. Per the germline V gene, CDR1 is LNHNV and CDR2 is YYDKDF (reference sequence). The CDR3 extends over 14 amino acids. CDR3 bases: TGTGCCACCAGCAGAGACCCCAAGTCGGATGAGCAGTTCTTC. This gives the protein CATSRDPKSDEQFF.

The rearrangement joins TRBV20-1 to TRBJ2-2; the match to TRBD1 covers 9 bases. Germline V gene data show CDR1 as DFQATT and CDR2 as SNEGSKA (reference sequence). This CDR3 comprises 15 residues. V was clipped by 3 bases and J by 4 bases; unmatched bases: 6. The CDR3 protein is CSARNLDRGTGELFF. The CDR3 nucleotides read TGCAGTGCTAGGAACCTGGACAGGGGCACCGGGGAGCTGTTTTTT.

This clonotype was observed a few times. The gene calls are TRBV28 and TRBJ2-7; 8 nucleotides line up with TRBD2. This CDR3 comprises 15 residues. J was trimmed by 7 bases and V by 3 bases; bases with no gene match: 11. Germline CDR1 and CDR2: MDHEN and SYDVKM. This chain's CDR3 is CASSLAASGYREQYF. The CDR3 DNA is TGTGCCAGCAGTTTGGCGGCTAGCGGGTACCGAGAGCAGTACTTC. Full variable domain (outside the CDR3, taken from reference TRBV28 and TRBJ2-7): DVKVTQSSRYLVKRTGEKVFLECVQDMDHENMFWYRQDPGLGLRLIYFSYDVKMKEKGDIPEGYSVSREKKERFSLILESASTNQTSMYLCASSLAASGYREQYFGPGTRLTVT.

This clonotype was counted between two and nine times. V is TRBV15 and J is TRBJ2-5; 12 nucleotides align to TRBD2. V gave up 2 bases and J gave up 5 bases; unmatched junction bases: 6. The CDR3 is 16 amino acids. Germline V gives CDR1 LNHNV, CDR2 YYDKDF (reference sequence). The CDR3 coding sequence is TGTGCCACCAGCAGAACAACTAGCGGGGGGCAGGAGACCCAGTACTTC. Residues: CATSRTTSGGQETQYF.

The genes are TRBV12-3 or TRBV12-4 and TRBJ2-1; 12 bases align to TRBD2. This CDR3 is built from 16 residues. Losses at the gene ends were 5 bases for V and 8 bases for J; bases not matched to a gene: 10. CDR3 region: CASSGRLAGARDEQFF. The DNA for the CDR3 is TGTGCCAGCAGTGGGAGACTAGCGGGAGCGAGGGATGAGCAGTTCTTC.

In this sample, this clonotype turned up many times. This CDR3 reads CASRTSGFTDTQYF. The DNA for the CDR3 is TGTGCCAGCAGGACTAGCGGGTTCACAGATACGCAGTATTTT. The chain recombines TRBV6-6 with TRBJ2-3; 10 positions match TRBD2. The CDR3 is 14 amino acids. Germline V gene sequence: CDR1 MNHNY, CDR2 SVGAGI (reference sequence). The V and J ends lost 6 bases and 2 bases, in that order; junction bases with no gene match: 2.

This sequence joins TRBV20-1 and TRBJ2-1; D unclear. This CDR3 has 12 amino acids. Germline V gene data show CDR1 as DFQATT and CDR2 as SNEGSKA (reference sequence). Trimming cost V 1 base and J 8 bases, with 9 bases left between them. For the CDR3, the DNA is TGCAGTGCTAGAGGTGGTCCAGATGAGCAGTTCTTC. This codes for CSARGGPDEQFF.

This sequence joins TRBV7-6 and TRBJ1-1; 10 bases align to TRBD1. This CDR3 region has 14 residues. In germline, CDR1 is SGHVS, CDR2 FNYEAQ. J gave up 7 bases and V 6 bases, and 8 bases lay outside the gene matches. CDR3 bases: TGTGCCAGCAGTCGACAGGGGGCTCCCATTGAAGCTTTCTTT. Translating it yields CASSRQGAPIEAFF.

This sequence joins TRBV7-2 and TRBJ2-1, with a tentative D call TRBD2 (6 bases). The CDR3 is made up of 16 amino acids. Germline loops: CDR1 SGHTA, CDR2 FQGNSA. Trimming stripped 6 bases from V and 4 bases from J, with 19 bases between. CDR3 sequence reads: CASRAGRSLGYNEQFF. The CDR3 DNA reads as TGTGCCAGCAGGGCGGGGAGATCCTTGGGGTACAATGAGCAGTTCTTC. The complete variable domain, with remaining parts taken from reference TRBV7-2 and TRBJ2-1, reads GAGVSQSPSNKVTEKGKDVELRCDPISGHTALYWYRQSLGQGLEFLIYFQGNSAPDKSGLPSDRFSAERTGGSVSTLTIQRTQQEDSAVYLCASRAGRSLGYNEQFFGPGTRLTVL.

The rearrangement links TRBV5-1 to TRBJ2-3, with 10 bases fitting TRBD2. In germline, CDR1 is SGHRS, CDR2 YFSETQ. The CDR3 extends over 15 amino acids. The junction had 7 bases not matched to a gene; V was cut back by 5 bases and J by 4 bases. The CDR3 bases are TGCGCCAGCAGTGGGCTAGCGGGAGTATCAGATACGCAGTATTTT. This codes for CASSGLAGVSDTQYF.

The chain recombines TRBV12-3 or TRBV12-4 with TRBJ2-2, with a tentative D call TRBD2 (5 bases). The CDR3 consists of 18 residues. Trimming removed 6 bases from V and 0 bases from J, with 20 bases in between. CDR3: CASSGVIGRGSNTGELFF. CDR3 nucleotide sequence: TGTGCCAGCAGCGGGGTTATAGGGCGAGGCTCGAACACCGGGGAGCTGTTTTTT.

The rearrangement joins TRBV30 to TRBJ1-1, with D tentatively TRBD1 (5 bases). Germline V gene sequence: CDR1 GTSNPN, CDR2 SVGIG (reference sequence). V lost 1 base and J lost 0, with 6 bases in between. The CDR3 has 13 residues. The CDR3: CAWSGGVNTEAFF. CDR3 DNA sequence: TGTGCCTGGAGTGGGGGGGTGAACACTGAAGCTTTCTTT.

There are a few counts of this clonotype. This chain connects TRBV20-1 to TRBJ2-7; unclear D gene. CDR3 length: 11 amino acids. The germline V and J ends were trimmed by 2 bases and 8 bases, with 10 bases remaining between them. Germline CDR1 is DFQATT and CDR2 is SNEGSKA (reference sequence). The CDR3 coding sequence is TGCAGTGCTAGACGTCCCAGTAAGCAGTACTTC. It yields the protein CSARRPSKQYF.

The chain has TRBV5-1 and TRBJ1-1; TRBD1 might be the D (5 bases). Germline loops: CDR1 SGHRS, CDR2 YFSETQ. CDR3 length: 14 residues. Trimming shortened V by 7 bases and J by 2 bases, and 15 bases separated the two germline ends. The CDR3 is CASAWGRTNTEAFF. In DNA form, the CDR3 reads TGCGCCAGCGCATGGGGACGGACAAACACTGAAGCTTTCTTT.

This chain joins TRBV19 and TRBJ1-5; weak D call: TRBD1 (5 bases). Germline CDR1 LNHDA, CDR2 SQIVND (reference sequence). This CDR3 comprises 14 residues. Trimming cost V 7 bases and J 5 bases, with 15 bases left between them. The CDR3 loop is CASTPLVGDQPQHF. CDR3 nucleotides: TGTGCCAGTACCCCTCTGGTAGGGGATCAGCCCCAGCATTTT.

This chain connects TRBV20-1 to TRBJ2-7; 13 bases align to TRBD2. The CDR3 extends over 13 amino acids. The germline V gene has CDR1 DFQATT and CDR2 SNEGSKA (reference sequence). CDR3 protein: CSSRTSGSYEQYF. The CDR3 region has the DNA TGCAGCTCCCGGACTAGCGGGAGCTACGAGCAGTACTTC.

The CDR3 region is CASSYSFAFF. The CDR3 DNA sequence: TGTGCCAGCAGTTACTCGTTTGCTTTCTTT. The rearrangement joins TRBV6-6 to TRBJ1-1, with D unresolved. The CDR3 length is 10 residues. With 0 bases removed from V and 11 bases from J, the gap between germline ends came to 4 bases. Per the germline V gene, CDR1 is MNHNY and CDR2 is SVGAGI (reference sequence).

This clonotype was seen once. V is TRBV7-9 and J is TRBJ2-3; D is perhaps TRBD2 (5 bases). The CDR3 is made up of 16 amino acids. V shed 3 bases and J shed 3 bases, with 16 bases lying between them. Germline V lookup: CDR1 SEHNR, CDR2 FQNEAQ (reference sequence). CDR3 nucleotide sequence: TGTGCCAGCAGCTTGAGTCTTGGCGGGTCGACAGATACGCAGTATTTT. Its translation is CASSLSLGGSTDTQYF.

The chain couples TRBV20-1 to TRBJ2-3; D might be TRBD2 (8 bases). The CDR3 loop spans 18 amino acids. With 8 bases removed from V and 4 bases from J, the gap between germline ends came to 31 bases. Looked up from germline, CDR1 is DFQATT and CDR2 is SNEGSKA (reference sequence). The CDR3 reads CSLLGRGGNSGKADTQYF. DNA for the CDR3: TGCAGTCTCCTCGGCAGGGGGGGGAATAGCGGGAAGGCAGATACGCAGTATTTT.

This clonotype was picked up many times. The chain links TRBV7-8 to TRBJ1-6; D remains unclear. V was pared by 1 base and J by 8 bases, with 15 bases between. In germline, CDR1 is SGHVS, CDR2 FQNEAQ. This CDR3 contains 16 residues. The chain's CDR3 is CASSLVGAWGDSPLHF. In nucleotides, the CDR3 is TGTGCCAGCAGCTTAGTAGGTGCTTGGGGTGATTCACCCCTCCACTTT.

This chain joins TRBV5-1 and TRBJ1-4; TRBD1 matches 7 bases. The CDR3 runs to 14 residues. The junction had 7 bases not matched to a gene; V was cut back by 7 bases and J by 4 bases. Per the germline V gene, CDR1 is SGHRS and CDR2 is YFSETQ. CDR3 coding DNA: TGCGCCAGCTCTGGGACAGCTAATAATGAAAAACTGTTTTTT. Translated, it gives CASSGTANNEKLFF. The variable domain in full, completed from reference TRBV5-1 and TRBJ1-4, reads KAGVTQTPRYLIKTRGQQVTLSCSPISGHRSVSWYQQTPGQGLQFLFEYFSETQRNKGNFPGRFSGRQFSNSRSEMNVSTLELGDSALYLCASSGTANNEKLFFGSGTQLSVL.

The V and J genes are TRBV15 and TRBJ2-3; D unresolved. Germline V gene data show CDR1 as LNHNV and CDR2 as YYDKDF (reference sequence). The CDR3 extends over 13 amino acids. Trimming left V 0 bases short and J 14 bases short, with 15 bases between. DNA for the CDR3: TGTGCCACCAGCAGAGACGTTTCATACCCCGGGTATTTT. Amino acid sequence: CATSRDVSYPGYF.